This is a list of T cell receptor beta chains from one sample in a study of blood T cell repertoires in COVID-19. Assay: immunoSEQ multiplex PCR; the TCRdb copy retains only in-frame clones and omits some. This table has approximately 250,000 clones, around 88% appearing once. The sequencing sample was made of PBMCs or T cells enriched from blood (not recorded which). The receptors originated from a woman aged 40 to 49 with acute COVID-19. Each CDR3 is given with its conserved first and last residue. The D gene is left open where the match is weak. Clone size is stated in some rows and not others, as once, few, many or a class when expanded.

d_call,clone_size,v_call,j_call,cdr3_nt,cdr3_aa
TRBD2,NA,TRBV24-1,TRBJ2-5,TGTGCCACCAGTGATCCCACTCGACTAGCGGGTAAAGAGACCCAGTACTTC,CATSDPTRLAGKETQYF
NA,NA,TRBV9,TRBJ2-2,TGTGCCAGCAGCCTCCCCCAGACAGACGTTAACACCGGGGAGCTGTTTTTT,CASSLPQTDVNTGELFF
TRBD2,NA,TRBV7-2,TRBJ2-1,TGTGCCAGCAGCATTAGCGGGCCTAGCTCCTACAATGAGCAGTTCTTC,CASSISGPSSYNEQFF
TRBD1,NA,TRBV28,TRBJ1-1,TGTGCCAGCAGTGCACAGGGGGTTGTCACTGAAGCTTTCTTT,CASSAQGVVTEAFF
TRBD2,NA,TRBV5-4,TRBJ2-1,TGTGCCAGCAGTTTTGGGACTAGCGGAAGCAATGAGCAGTTCTTC,CASSFGTSGSNEQFF
TRBD1,NA,TRBV23-1,TRBJ1-4,TGCGCCAGCAGTCAATGGACAGGGGGCCTTTGGGGGAATGAAAAACTGTTTTTT,CASSQWTGGLWGNEKLFF
TRBD1,NA,TRBV15,TRBJ1-3,TGTGCCACCAGCTGGGACAGGGAGGTTGGAAACACCATATATTTT,CATSWDREVGNTIYF
NA,NA,TRBV21-1,TRBJ2-3,TGTGCCAGCAGTACTACCGTCCTCGGGTCTCTGAAGGCAGATACGCAGTATTTT,CASSTTVLGSLKADTQYF
TRBD2,NA,TRBV5-8,TRBJ2-3,TGTGCCAGCAGCTTGGGGGCGGGAGGGCTCCCAGATACGCAGTATTTT,CASSLGAGGLPDTQYF
NA,NA,TRBV30,TRBJ1-1,TGTGCCTGGAGTTTATCCAGGGCGAACACTGAAGCTTTCTTT,CAWSLSRANTEAFF
TRBD1,once,TRBV30,TRBJ1-1,TGTGCCTGGAGTGTACTATCAGGGGGCACTGAAGCTTTCTTT,CAWSVLSGGTEAFF
NA,once,TRBV2,TRBJ2-1,TGTGCCAGCAGCGTTGACCAGGACCTTAGCGGTCCCTACAATGAGCAGTTCTTC,CASSVDQDLSGPYNEQFF
NA,NA,TRBV7-8,TRBJ2-3,TGTGCCAGCAGCTCAATCATACAGGGTTTATTAACAGATACGCAGTATTTT,CASSSIIQGLLTDTQYF
TRBD1,NA,TRBV10-3,TRBJ1-2,TGTGCCATCAGCCCCCCAGGGGGGTCGGGTGGCTACACCTTC,CAISPPGGSGGYTF
TRBD1,NA,TRBV7-2,TRBJ2-1,TGTGCCAGCAGCTTAACCTCCATCGGCAGGGGGACCTACAATGAGCAGTTCTTC,CASSLTSIGRGTYNEQFF
TRBD1,NA,TRBV4-1,TRBJ1-2,TGCGCCAGCAGTCAGGACAGGGTCCATGGCTACACCTTC,CASSQDRVHGYTF
TRBD2,NA,TRBV5-4,TRBJ2-7,TGTGCCAGCAGCTTGGGGTTCGGGCGGGAGGACTCCTACGAGCAGTACTTC,CASSLGFGREDSYEQYF
NA,once,TRBV28,TRBJ1-2,TGTGCCAGCAGTCCGTTTAGGGGTGGAGGCTACACCTTC,CASSPFRGGGYTF
TRBD1,NA,TRBV9,TRBJ1-6,TGTGCCAGCAGCAGACAGGGTTCACCCCTCCACTTT,CASSRQGSPLHF
TRBD2,NA,TRBV7-9,TRBJ2-5,TGTGCCAGCAGCGGGACTAGCGGGAGGGCCCAAGAGACCCAGTACTTC,CASSGTSGRAQETQYF
TRBD2,NA,TRBV3-1/TRBV3-2,TRBJ2-1,TGTGCCAGCAGACCTAGCGGGAGAAATAATGAGCAGTTCTTC,CASRPSGRNNEQFF